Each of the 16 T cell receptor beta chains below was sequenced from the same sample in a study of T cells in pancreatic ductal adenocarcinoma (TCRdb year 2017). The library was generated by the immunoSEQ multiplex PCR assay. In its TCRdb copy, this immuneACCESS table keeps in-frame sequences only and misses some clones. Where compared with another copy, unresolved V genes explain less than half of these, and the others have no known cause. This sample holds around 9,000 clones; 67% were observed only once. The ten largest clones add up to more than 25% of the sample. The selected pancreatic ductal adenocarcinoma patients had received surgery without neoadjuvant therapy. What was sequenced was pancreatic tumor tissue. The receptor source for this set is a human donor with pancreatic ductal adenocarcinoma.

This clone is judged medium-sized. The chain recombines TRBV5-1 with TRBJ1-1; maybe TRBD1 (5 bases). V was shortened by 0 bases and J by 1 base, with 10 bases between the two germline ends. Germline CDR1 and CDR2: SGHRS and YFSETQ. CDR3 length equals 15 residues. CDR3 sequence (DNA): TGCGCCAGCAGCTTGGCCGGCAGGGAGAACACTGAAGCTTTCTTT. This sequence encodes CASSLAGRENTEAFF.

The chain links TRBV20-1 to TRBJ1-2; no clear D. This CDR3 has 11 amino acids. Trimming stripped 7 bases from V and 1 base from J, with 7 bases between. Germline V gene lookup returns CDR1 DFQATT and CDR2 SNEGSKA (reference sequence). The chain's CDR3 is CSVLINYGYTF. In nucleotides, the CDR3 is TGCAGTGTTCTGATTAACTATGGCTACACCTTC.

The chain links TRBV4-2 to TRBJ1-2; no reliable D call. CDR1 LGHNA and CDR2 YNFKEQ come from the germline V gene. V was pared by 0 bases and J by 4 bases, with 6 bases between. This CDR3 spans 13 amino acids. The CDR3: CASSQESGYGYTF. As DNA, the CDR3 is TGTGCCAGCAGCCAAGAGTCCGGCTATGGCTACACCTTC.

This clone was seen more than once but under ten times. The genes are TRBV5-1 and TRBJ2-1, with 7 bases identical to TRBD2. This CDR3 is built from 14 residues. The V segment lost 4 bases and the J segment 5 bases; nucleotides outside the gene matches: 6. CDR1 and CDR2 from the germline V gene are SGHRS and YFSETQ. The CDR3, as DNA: TGCGCCAGCAGCCCGGGGGGTACGCACAATGAGCAGTTCTTC. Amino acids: CASSPGGTHNEQFF.

The CDR3 DNA reads as TGCGCCAGCAGCCAAGATCAGCGGGGGACACCCTATGGCTACACCTTC. It codes for CASSQDQRGTPYGYTF. The chain joins TRBV4-1 to TRBJ1-2, with D possibly matching TRBD1 (6 bases). Trimming removed 0 bases at V and 4 bases at J, with 15 bases between. The CDR3 spans 16 residues. Germline loops: CDR1 MGHRA, CDR2 YSYEKL.

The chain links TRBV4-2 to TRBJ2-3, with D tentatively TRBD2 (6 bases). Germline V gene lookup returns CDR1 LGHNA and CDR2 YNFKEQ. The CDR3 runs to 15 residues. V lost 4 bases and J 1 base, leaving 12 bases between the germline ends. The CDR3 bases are TGTGCCAGCAGCCGAGACCCTAGCGGCACAGATACGCAGTATTTT. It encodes CASSRDPSGTDTQYF.

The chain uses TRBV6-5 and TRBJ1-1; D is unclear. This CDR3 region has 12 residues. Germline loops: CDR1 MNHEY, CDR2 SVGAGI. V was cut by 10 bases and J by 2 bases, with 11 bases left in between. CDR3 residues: CATDDGNTEAFF. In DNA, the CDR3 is TGTGCCACCGATGACGGAAACACTGAAGCTTTCTTT.

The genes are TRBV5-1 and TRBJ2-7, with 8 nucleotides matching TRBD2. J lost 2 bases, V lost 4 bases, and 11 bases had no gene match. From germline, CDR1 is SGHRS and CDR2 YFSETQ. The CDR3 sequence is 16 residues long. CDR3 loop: CASSPGGAPGAYEQYF. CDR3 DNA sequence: TGCGCCAGCAGCCCCGGGGGGGCCCCGGGAGCCTACGAGCAGTACTTC.

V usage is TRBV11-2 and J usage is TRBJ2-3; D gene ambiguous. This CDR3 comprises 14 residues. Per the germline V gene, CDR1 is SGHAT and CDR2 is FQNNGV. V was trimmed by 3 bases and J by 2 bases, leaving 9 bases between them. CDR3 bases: TGTGCCAGCAGCTTGGCCCCAGACACAGATACGCAGTATTTT. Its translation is CASSLAPDTDTQYF.

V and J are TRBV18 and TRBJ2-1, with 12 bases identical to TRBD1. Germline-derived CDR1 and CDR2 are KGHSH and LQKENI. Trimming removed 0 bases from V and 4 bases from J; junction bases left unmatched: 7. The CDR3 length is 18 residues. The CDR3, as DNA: TGTGCCAGCTCACCACCGGTGGGACAGGGGGCGGTGTACAATGAGCAGTTCTTC. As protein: CASSPPVGQGAVYNEQFF. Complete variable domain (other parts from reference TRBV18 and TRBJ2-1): NAGVMQNPRHLVRRRGQEARLRCSPMKGHSHVYWYRQLPEEGLKFMVYLQKENIIDESGMPKERFSAEFPKEGPSILRIQQVVRGDSAAYFCASSPPVGQGAVYNEQFFGPGTRLTVL.

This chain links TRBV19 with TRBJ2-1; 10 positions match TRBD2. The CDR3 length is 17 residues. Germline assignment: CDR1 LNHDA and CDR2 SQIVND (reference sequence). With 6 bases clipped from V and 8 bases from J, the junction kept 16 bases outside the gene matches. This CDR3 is CASRPDPGLASPHEQFF. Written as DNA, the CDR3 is TGTGCCAGTAGGCCGGATCCGGGACTAGCGAGTCCCCATGAGCAGTTCTTC.

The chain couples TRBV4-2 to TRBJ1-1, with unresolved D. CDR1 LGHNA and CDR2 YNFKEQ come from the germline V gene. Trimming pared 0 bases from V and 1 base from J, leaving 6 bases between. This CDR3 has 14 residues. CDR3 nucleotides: TGTGCCAGCAGCCAAGATGGGTGGAACACTGAAGCTTTCTTT. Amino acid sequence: CASSQDGWNTEAFF.

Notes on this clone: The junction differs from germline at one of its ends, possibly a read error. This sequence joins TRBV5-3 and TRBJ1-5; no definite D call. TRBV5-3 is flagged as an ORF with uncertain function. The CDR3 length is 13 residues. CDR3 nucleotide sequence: TGTGCCAGCAGCTTCCGGAGCAATCAGCCCCAGCATTTT. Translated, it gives CASSFRSNQPQHF.

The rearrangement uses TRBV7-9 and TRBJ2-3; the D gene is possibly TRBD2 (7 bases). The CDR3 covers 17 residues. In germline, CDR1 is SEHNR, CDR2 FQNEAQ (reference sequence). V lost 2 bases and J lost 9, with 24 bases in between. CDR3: CASSLLSAGLGGGTQYF. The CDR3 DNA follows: TGTGCCAGCAGCTTACTATCTGCAGGACTAGGGGGGGGAACGCAGTATTTT. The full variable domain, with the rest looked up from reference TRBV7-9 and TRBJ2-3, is DTGVSQNPRHKITKRGQNVTFRCDPISEHNRLYWYRQTLGQGPEFLTYFQNEAQLEKSRLLSDRFSAERPKGSFSTLEIQRTEQGDSAMYLCASSLLSAGLGGGTQYFGPGTRLTVL.

CDR3 bases: TGTGCCTGGAGTACGAAGCCTTTCCAGTTAGCGCAGCCCCAGCATTTT. Translating it yields CAWSTKPFQLAQPQHF. The gene calls are TRBV30 and TRBJ1-5, with D uncertain. Germline CDR1 GTSNPN, CDR2 SVGIG (reference sequence). V was clipped by 2 bases and J by 7 bases, with 21 bases between them. This CDR3 comprises 16 residues.

CDR3 loop: CASSYSRAYGYTF. The CDR3 DNA is TGTGCCAGCAGTTACTCCAGGGCCTATGGCTACACCTTC. The genes are TRBV6-5 and TRBJ1-2; tentatively, D is TRBD1 (5 bases). V was pared by 0 bases and J by 4 bases, with 6 bases between. The length of the CDR3 is 13 residues. CDR1 MNHEY and CDR2 SVGAGI come from the germline V gene.